The 32 T cell receptor beta chains given below trace back to one sample, sequenced in a study of beta chain features in type 1 diabetes. The whole isolated RNA underwent reverse transcription, so sequencing captured expressed TCRB transcripts. Data came from immunoSEQ multiplex PCR; TCRdb stores just in-frame clones and leaves some out. Counted here are about 200,000 clones, approximately 11% occurring once; the ten biggest clones make up over 1%. Specimen: central memory CD4+ T cells from blood. The receptors stem from a man younger than 30 in good health.

The rearrangement uses TRBV7-2 and TRBJ2-5, with a tentative D call TRBD1 (6 bases). V lost 1 base and J lost 2, with 14 bases in between. The CDR3 has 16 residues. Germline assignment: CDR1 SGHTA and CDR2 FQGNSA. The CDR3 DNA follows: TGTGCCAGCAGCTTAGGACTGGGGGCGCGGCAAGAGACCCAGTACTTC. It specifies CASSLGLGARQETQYF. The full variable domain, its missing parts supplied by reference TRBV7-2 and TRBJ2-5, is GAGVSQSPSNKVTEKGKDVELRCDPISGHTALYWYRQSLGQGLEFLIYFQGNSAPDKSGLPSDRFSAERTGGSVSTLTIQRTQQEDSAVYLCASSLGLGARQETQYFGPGTRLLVL.

This clone appeared many times. V gene TRBV7-2 combines with J gene TRBJ2-1, with D possibly being TRBD1 or TRBD2 (5 bases each). CDR3 length: 13 amino acids. Per germline, CDR1 SGHTA and CDR2 FQGNSA. The V and J ends lost 5 bases and 13 bases respectively, with 18 bases between them. The CDR3 region has the DNA TGTGCCAGCAGCCCTCCCCCGGGACGGGAACAGTTCTTC. This translates into CASSPPPGREQFF.

In its sample, this clone was seen a few times. The chain uses TRBV2 and TRBJ2-1; D not certain. Trimming left V 2 bases short and J 0 bases short, with 8 bases between. The CDR3 runs 15 residues. Germline V gene sequence: CDR1 SNHLY, CDR2 FYNNEI. CDR3 bases: TGTGCCAGCAGTGAAAAGGTAGCCTCCTACAATGAGCAGTTCTTC. Protein sequence: CASSEKVASYNEQFF.

V gene TRBV18 combines with J gene TRBJ2-7; the D is unclear. Germline lookup yields CDR1 KGHSH and CDR2 LQKENI. This CDR3 contains 12 residues. V shed 3 bases and J shed 4 bases, with 7 bases lying between them. DNA of the CDR3: TGTGCCAGCTCACCGGGGATGTACGAGCAGTACTTC. This translates into CASSPGMYEQYF.

This clone occurred a few times. The chain combines TRBV9 with TRBJ2-3; 9 bases are shared with TRBD2. Germline CDR1 SGDLS, CDR2 YYNGEE. The ends lost 1 base at V and 0 bases at J; junction bases unmatched: 6. The CDR3 consists of 17 residues. CDR3 residues: CASSVLTSGSSTDTQYF. The CDR3, as DNA: TGTGCCAGCAGCGTACTCACTAGCGGGTCTAGCACAGATACGCAGTATTTT. Using reference TRBV9 and TRBJ2-3 for the parts outside the CDR3, the full variable domain is DSGVTQTPKHLITATGQRVTLRCSPRSGDLSVYWYQQSLDQGLQFLIQYYNGEERAKGNILERFSAQQFPDLHSELNLSSLELGDSALYFCASSVLTSGSSTDTQYFGPGTRLTVL.

The rearrangement joins TRBV25-1 to TRBJ2-7; perhaps TRBD1 as D (5 bases). Looked up from germline, CDR1 is MGHDK and CDR2 is SYGVNS. The CDR3 is 13 residues long. V was clipped by 10 bases and J by 1 base, with 14 bases between them. CDR3 sequence reads: CATNYRLSYEQYF. Written as DNA, the CDR3 is TGTGCCACAAACTACAGGCTTTCCTACGAGCAGTACTTC.

The V and J genes are TRBV5-1 and TRBJ1-5; 7 nucleotides match TRBD1. The J segment lost 7 bases and the V segment lost 0 bases, leaving 4 bases of the junction unmatched. Germline V gene lookup returns CDR1 SGHRS and CDR2 YFSETQ. This CDR3 region has 14 residues. CDR3 in amino acids: CASSLGQGKQPQHF. The CDR3 DNA follows: TGCGCCAGCAGCTTGGGACAGGGAAAACAGCCCCAGCATTTT.

Ten or more counts support this clone. The chain employs TRBV30 and TRBJ2-7; 8 bases are shared with TRBD1. V dropped 5 bases and J dropped 1; count of bases not matched to a gene: 1. This CDR3 has 12 residues. CDR1 and CDR2 from the germline V gene are GTSNPN and SVGIG (reference sequence). In nucleotides, the CDR3 is TGTGCCTGGGGACAGGGATCCTACGAGCAGTACTTC. Protein product: CAWGQGSYEQYF.

V and J are TRBV5-4 and TRBJ2-3; D unclear. Germline CDR1 reads SGHNT; CDR2 reads YYREEE (reference sequence). Trimming cost V 4 bases and J 6 bases, with 21 bases left between them. The CDR3 runs to 16 residues. The CDR3 protein is CASSTPGGRGRDTQYF. The CDR3 bases are TGTGCCAGCAGCACACCGGGCGGACGAGGTAGGGATACGCAGTATTTT.

There are a few counts of this clone. The chain uses TRBV2 and TRBJ2-1; the D is unclear. This CDR3 region has 12 residues. CDR1 and CDR2 (germline): SNHLY, FYNNEI. Trimming left V 0 bases short and J 15 bases short, with 12 bases between. The CDR3 DNA reads TGTGCCAGCAGTGAAGCGGGATCAAACCGGTTCTTC. It translates to CASSEAGSNRFF.

This sequence joins TRBV9 and TRBJ1-1; D call uncertain. The CDR3 has 13 residues. Germline V gene lookup returns CDR1 SGDLS and CDR2 YYNGEE. V was shortened by 2 bases and J by 1 base, with 6 bases between the two germline ends. The CDR3: CASSVAANTEAFF. CDR3 nucleotide sequence: TGTGCCAGCAGCGTTGCGGCGAACACTGAAGCTTTCTTT.

This clone has a handful of counts. The chain employs TRBV7-8 and TRBJ2-2; D ambiguous. V lost 3 bases to trimming and J lost 4 bases, with 6 bases between them. The germline gives CDR1 SGHVS, CDR2 FQNEAQ. The CDR3 spans 13 residues. CDR3 DNA: TGTGCCAGCAGCTTGCAGTCCACCGGGGAGCTGTTTTTT. Protein product: CASSLQSTGELFF. Full variable domain (remainder filled in from reference TRBV7-8 and TRBJ2-2): GAGVSQSPRYKVAKRGQDVALRCDPISGHVSLFWYQQALGQGPEFLTYFQNEAQLDKSGLPSDRFFAERPEGSVSTLKIQRTQQEDSAVYLCASSLQSTGELFFGEGSRLTVL.

This clone has just a few counts. The chain has TRBV18 and TRBJ1-5; D is perhaps TRBD1 (5 bases). This CDR3 spans 16 amino acids. Germline-derived CDR1 and CDR2 are KGHSH and LQKENI. V lost 3 bases and J lost 5, with 17 bases in between. CDR3 in amino acids: CASSPLMTGADQPQHF. CDR3 DNA sequence: TGTGCCAGCTCACCCCTCATGACTGGGGCGGATCAGCCCCAGCATTTT.

The chain recombines TRBV5-4 with TRBJ2-1; tentative D call: TRBD1 (6 bases). This CDR3 comprises 15 residues. Deletions cut 3 bases from V and 5 bases from J, with 15 bases between. CDR1 is SGHNT and CDR2 is YYREEE in the germline V gene (reference sequence). Written as DNA, the CDR3 is TGTGCCAGCAGCTCTCAGGGGAGTCCCAACAATGAGCAGTTCTTC. Amino acid sequence: CASSSQGSPNNEQFF.

The chain is built from TRBV11-2 and TRBJ2-1, with TRBD2 matching 9 bases. V shed 6 bases and J 8 bases; nucleotides not matched to a gene: 8. This CDR3 comprises 14 residues. Germline values: CDR1 SGHAT, CDR2 FQNNGV. The CDR3 region is CASRYSGSFYEQFF. DNA of the CDR3: TGTGCCAGCAGGTATAGCGGGAGCTTTTATGAGCAGTTCTTC.

The V call is TRBV23-1, the J call TRBJ2-1, with TRBD1 identical over 12 bases. TRBV23-1 is recorded as an ORF, its role being uncertain. This CDR3 has 19 residues. V lost 0 bases, J lost 6 bases, and 12 bases stayed unmatched. The CDR3 region is CASSQSLAFGDRGLNEQFF. The CDR3 DNA reads TGCGCCAGCAGTCAATCGTTAGCGTTTGGGGACAGGGGGCTCAATGAGCAGTTCTTC.

There are a few counts of this clone. This chain links TRBV29-1 with TRBJ1-3; D is unresolved. CDR1 and CDR2 (germline): SQVTM, ANQGSEA. V was trimmed by 7 bases and J by 0 bases, leaving 13 bases between them. The CDR3 is 14 residues long. In nucleotides, the CDR3 is TGCAGCGGGTGCTTAGATAACTCTGGAAACACCATATATTTT. Translated, it gives CSGCLDNSGNTIYF.

This clone was observed a few times. The chain employs TRBV2 and TRBJ2-7; D is possibly TRBD2 (6 bases). The V gene lost 6 bases and the J gene lost 4 bases, with 10 bases spanning the gap. CDR1 and CDR2 from the germline V gene are SNHLY and FYNNEI. The CDR3 runs to 12 residues. In nucleotides, the CDR3 is TGTGCCAGCAGGGAGGGCGAATACGAGCAGTACTTC. This translates into CASREGEYEQYF.

The chain recombines TRBV4-3 with TRBJ2-3; a weak D match, TRBD2 (5 bases). The V end was cut by 0 bases, the J end by 2 bases, with 12 bases between. Per the germline V gene, CDR1 is LGHNA and CDR2 is YSLEER. The CDR3 spans 16 residues. The CDR3 DNA is TGCGCCAGCAGCCAAGATGGCGGGTATGACACAGATACGCAGTATTTT. It specifies CASSQDGGYDTDTQYF.

The rearrangement uses TRBV7-6 and TRBJ1-1; D not certain. Germline-derived CDR1 and CDR2 are SGHVS and FNYEAQ. This CDR3 has 13 amino acids. Trimming cost V 4 bases and J 2 bases, with 8 bases left between them. CDR3 in amino acids: CASSSGVNTEAFF. The CDR3, as DNA: TGTGCCAGCAGCTCGGGAGTTAACACTGAAGCTTTCTTT.

This clone was seen a handful of times. The rearrangement uses TRBV15 and TRBJ2-3; D is ambiguous. The CDR3 contains 15 residues. V was shortened by 0 bases and J by 6 bases, with 13 bases between the two germline ends. Germline lookup yields CDR1 LNHNV and CDR2 YYDKDF (reference sequence). In DNA, the CDR3 is TGTGCCACCAGCAGAGATCCCTTACCTAGGGATACGCAGTATTTT. Residues: CATSRDPLPRDTQYF. Combining the CDR3 with reference TRBV15 and TRBJ2-3 gives the whole variable domain DAMVIQNPRYQVTQFGKPVTLSCSQTLNHNVMYWYQQKSSQAPKLLFHYYDKDFNNEADTPDNFQSRRPNTSFCFLDIRSPGLGDTAMYLCATSRDPLPRDTQYFGPGTRLTVL.

The chain employs TRBV7-2 and TRBJ2-3, with TRBD2 as a possible D gene (6 bases). V lost 2 bases and J lost 1, with 16 bases in between. Per germline, CDR1 SGHTA and CDR2 FQGNSA. CDR3 size: 17 residues. The CDR3 nucleotides read TGTGCCAGCAGCTTATTGTATTTAGCGGCTGGCACAGATACGCAGTATTTT. This codes for CASSLLYLAAGTDTQYF.

At least ten counts were recorded for this clone. The chain is built from TRBV29-1 and TRBJ2-5, with D tentatively TRBD2 (5 bases). V dropped 3 bases and J dropped 7 bases, with 12 bases sitting between them. CDR1 and CDR2 from the germline V gene are SQVTM and ANQGSEA. The CDR3 runs 12 residues. CDR3 amino acids: CSVDLGVGTQYF. As DNA, the CDR3 is TGCAGCGTTGATCTCGGGGTGGGGACCCAGTACTTC.

With respect to this clone: Different DNA sequences within this sample yield the same CDR3. The CDR3 loop is CASSLWTDTEAFF. CDR3 DNA sequence: TGTGCCAGCAGCCTATGGACAGACACTGAAGCTTTCTTT. The rearrangement uses TRBV9 and TRBJ1-1; D is possibly TRBD1 (6 bases). This CDR3 has 13 residues. The germline CDR1 and CDR2 sequences are SGDLS and YYNGEE. V dropped 4 bases and J dropped 3 bases, with 10 bases sitting between them.

There are a few counts of this clone. The gene calls are TRBV7-2 and TRBJ2-7; D remains ambiguous. Germline CDR1 and CDR2: SGHTA and FQGNSA. The ends were cut back, 4 bases at V and 7 bases at J, with 8 bases in the middle. There are 11 residues in the CDR3. CDR3 DNA: TGTGCCAGCAGCTCCGCTTCGGAGCAGTACTTC. This sequence encodes CASSSASEQYF.

This clone was counted only a few times. This chain joins TRBV30 and TRBJ1-3, with TRBD1 matching over 8 bases. Germline V gives CDR1 GTSNPN, CDR2 SVGIG (reference sequence). This CDR3 spans 15 amino acids. Unmatched junction bases numbered 6, after V lost 3 bases and J lost 2 bases. The CDR3 loop is CAWRGDRLAGNTIYF. DNA for the CDR3: TGTGCCTGGAGAGGGGACAGGCTCGCTGGAAACACCATATATTTT.

This chain connects TRBV7-8 to TRBJ2-3, with 9 bases identical to TRBD2. With 5 bases clipped from V and 7 bases from J, the junction kept 13 bases outside the gene matches. The germline V gene encodes CDR1 SGHVS and CDR2 FQNEAQ. This CDR3 comprises 16 residues. The CDR3 protein is CASSPREAREGHTQYF. The CDR3 DNA sequence: TGTGCCAGCAGCCCGAGGGAGGCGCGGGAGGGACATACGCAGTATTTT. Together with reference TRBV7-8 and TRBJ2-3, the CDR3 gives the full variable domain: GAGVSQSPRYKVAKRGQDVALRCDPISGHVSLFWYQQALGQGPEFLTYFQNEAQLDKSGLPSDRFFAERPEGSVSTLKIQRTQQEDSAVYLCASSPREAREGHTQYFGPGTRLTVL.

This clone has more than one count but fewer than ten. The CDR3 DNA sequence: TGCAGCGCCCAGGACAGGGGGGAGACCCAGTACTTC. Its protein is CSAQDRGETQYF. The V and J genes are TRBV29-1 and TRBJ2-5; the match to TRBD1 covers 10 bases. V dropped 7 bases and J dropped 5; count of bases not matched to a gene: 4. Per germline, CDR1 SQVTM and CDR2 ANQGSEA. The CDR3 covers 12 residues.

V is TRBV11-2 and J is TRBJ2-4, with D perhaps TRBD2 (6 bases). CDR3 length: 13 residues. The germline CDR1 and CDR2 sequences are SGHAT and FQNNGV. The V end was cut by 2 bases, the J end by 8 bases, with 10 bases between. CDR3 sequence reads: CASSLSGWDIQYF. CDR3 nucleotides: TGTGCCAGCAGCTTAAGCGGGTGGGACATTCAGTACTTC. Supplemented by reference TRBV11-2 and TRBJ2-4, the full variable domain reads EAGVAQSPRYKIIEKRQSVAFWCNPISGHATLYWYQQILGQGPKLLIQFQNNGVVDDSQLPKDRFSAERLKGVDSTLKIQPAKLEDSAVYLCASSLSGWDIQYFGAGTRLSVL.

This clone has a handful of counts. This chain uses TRBV14 with TRBJ1-1; D remains unclear. The CDR3 sequence is 16 residues long. Trimming shortened V by 0 bases and J by 1 base, and 12 bases separated the two germline ends. From germline, CDR1 is SGHDN and CDR2 FVKESK. The CDR3 loop reads CASSQDRRTPNTEAFF. The CDR3, as DNA: TGTGCCAGCAGCCAAGACAGAAGGACCCCGAACACTGAAGCTTTCTTT.

This clone has more than one count but fewer than ten. This chain connects TRBV11-2 to TRBJ2-1; 7 nucleotides agree with TRBD2. V lost 2 bases to trimming and J lost 7 bases; unmatched junction nucleotides: 8. This CDR3 spans 15 amino acids. Germline CDR1 reads SGHAT; CDR2 reads FQNNGV. The CDR3 protein is CASSLYRGGPNEQFF. CDR3 DNA sequence: TGTGCCAGCAGCTTATACCGGGGAGGGCCTAATGAGCAGTTCTTC.

This clone was counted between two and nine times. The CDR3 sequence is CASGGGLAGRTDTQYF. CDR3 sequence (DNA): TGTGCCAGCGGTGGGGGACTAGCGGGCCGCACAGATACGCAGTATTTT. This chain links TRBV7-9 with TRBJ2-3, with 12 positions matching TRBD2. The CDR3 sequence is 16 residues long. J lost 1 base, V lost 8 bases, and 7 bases had no gene match. Germline CDR1 is SEHNR and CDR2 is FQNEAQ (reference sequence).